This is a list of T cell receptor beta chains from one sample in a study of beta chain features in type 1 diabetes. Libraries were prepared by immunoSEQ multiplex PCR; TCRdb keeps only in-frame clonotypes and omits some of them. The repertoire has 500,000 to 650,000 clones, around an eighth of them found once; the top ten carry around 0.12%. Sample: naive CD4+ T cells from blood. Every receptor here comes from a man aged 30 to 45 with type 1 diabetes. Each CDR3 is given with its conserved first and last residue. Fields, in order: V gene, CDR3 protein.

TRBV28,CASSTTDATNEKLFF
TRBV13,CARKQGGPFSSYNSPLHF
TRBV18,CASSPRISGANVLTF
TRBV13,CASSSTGVDYEQYF
TRBV20-1,CSAGAQREQFF
TRBV4-2,CASSQDAGVRMNTEAFF
TRBV9,CASSVGFVDTQYF
TRBV5-1,CASSLGGPDTQYF
TRBV19,CAIGERGNNEQFF
TRBV5-8,CASSLKYTDTQYF
TRBV10-3,CASSSVSGALHF
TRBV7-9,CASSLEGQWNQPQHF
TRBV7-2,CASSPSSYEQYF
TRBV7-9,CASSPGPTYQPQHF
TRBV4-2,CASSQEAREYEQYF
TRBV29-1,CSAGTGVHQPQHF
TRBV7-9,CASSSRSSTDTQYF
TRBV30,CAWSAQGTQYF
TRBV7-2,CASSQTAKTYEQYF
TRBV6-1,CASSSKMGTEAFF
TRBV7-9,CASSPRDGYTF
TRBV7-6,CASSYQDKSSYEQYF
TRBV27,CASSLIEAGGEKLFF
TRBV10-3,CAISQETGIQETQYF
TRBV5-1,CASSSQTSGANVLTF
TRBV18,CASSPQGSPGDEQFF
TRBV4-3,CASSDTTGQGTGGYTF